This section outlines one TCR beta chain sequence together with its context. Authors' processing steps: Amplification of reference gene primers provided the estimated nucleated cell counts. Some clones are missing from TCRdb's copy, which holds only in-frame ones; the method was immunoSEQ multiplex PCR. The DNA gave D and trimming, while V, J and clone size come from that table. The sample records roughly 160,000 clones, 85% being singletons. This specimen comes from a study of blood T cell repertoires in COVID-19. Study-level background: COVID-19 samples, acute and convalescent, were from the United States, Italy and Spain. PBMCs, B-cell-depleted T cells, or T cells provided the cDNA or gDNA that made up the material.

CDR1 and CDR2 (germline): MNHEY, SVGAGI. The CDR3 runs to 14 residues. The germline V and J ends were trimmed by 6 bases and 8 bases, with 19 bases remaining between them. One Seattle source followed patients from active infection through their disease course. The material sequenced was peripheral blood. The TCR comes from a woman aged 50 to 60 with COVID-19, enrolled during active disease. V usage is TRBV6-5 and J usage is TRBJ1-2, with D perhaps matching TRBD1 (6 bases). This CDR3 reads CASSQPGGLRGYTF. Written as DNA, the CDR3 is TGTGCCAGCAGCCAGCCGGGGGGGCTAAGAGGCTACACCTTC.